This T cell receptor beta chain emerged from a study of blood T cell repertoires in COVID-19. As for the study in general: T cells, B-cell-depleted T cells, or PBMCs supplied cDNA or gDNA.

Trimming removed 4 bases from V and 0 bases from J; junction bases left unmatched: 11. Germline V CDR1 and CDR2: SGDLS, YYNGEE. This CDR3 is built from 19 residues. Original methodology: Using reference gene primer amplification, nucleated cell counts were estimated. TCRdb's copy holds only in-frame clones and misses some; the assay was immunoSEQ multiplex PCR. The V and J calls and the clone size are those of that table, but D and trimming were determined from the DNA. The sample consists of tens of thousands of clones, roughly 86% of them appearing once. The sample was peripheral blood. This clonotype was sampled from a human donor in a cohort sampled during active COVID-19. V gene TRBV9 combines with J gene TRBJ2-6, with 9 bases matching TRBD1. The CDR3 sequence is CASSFRGQGSLSGANVLTF. The CDR3 DNA reads as TGTGCCAGCAGCTTTCGGGGACAGGGAAGTCTCTCTGGGGCCAACGTCCTGACTTTC.